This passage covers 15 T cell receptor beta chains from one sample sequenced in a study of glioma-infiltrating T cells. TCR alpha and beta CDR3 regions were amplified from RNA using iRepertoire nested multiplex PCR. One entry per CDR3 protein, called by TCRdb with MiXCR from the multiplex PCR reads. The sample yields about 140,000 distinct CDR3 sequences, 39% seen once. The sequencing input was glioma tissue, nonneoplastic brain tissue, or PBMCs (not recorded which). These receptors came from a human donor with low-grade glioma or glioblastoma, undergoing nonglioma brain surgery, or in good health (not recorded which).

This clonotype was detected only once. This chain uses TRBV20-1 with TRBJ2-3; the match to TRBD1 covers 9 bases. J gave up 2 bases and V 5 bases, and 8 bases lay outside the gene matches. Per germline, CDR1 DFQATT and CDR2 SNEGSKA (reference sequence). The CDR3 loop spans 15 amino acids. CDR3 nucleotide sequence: TGCAGTGCTGTAGGGACAGGGAAATTCACAGATACGCAGTATTTT. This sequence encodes CSAVGTGKFTDTQYF.

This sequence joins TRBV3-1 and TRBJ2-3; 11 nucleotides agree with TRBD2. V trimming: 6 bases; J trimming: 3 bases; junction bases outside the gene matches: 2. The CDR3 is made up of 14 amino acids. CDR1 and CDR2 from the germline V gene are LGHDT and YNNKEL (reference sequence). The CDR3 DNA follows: TGTGCCAGCAGAGCTAGCGGGAGGACAGATACGCAGTATTTT. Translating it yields CASRASGRTDTQYF.

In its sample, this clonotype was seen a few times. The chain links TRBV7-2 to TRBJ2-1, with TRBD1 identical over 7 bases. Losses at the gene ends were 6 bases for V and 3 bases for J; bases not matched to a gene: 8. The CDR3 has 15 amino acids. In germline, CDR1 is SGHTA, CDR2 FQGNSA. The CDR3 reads CASSFKTGNYNEQFF. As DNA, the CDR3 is TGTGCCAGCAGTTTCAAGACAGGGAACTACAATGAGCAGTTCTTC.

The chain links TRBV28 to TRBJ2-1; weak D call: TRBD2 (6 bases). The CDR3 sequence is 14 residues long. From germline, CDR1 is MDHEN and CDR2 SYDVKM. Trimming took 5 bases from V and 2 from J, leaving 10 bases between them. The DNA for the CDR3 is TGTGCCAGCAGTCCCGGAGGGCCCTACAATGAGCAGTTCTTC. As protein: CASSPGGPYNEQFF.

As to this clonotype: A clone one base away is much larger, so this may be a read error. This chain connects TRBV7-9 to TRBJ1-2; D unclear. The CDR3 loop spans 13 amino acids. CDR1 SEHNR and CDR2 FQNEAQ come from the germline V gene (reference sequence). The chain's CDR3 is CSSSFSGPYGYTF. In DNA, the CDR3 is TGTTCCAGCAGCTTTAGCGGGCCCTATGGCTACACCTTC.

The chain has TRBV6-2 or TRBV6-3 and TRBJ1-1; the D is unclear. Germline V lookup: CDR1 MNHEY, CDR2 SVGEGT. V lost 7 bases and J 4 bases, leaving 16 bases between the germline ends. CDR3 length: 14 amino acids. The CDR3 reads CASISSKGITEAFF. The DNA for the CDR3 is TGTGCCAGCATTTCCAGTAAAGGGATCACTGAAGCTTTCTTT.

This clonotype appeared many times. CDR3 loop: CASSYAHPTYEQYF. In nucleotides, the CDR3 is TGTGCCAGCAGTTACGCCCACCCGACCTACGAGCAGTACTTC. V gene TRBV6-2 or TRBV6-3 combines with J gene TRBJ2-7, with D hard to call. Deletions cut 2 bases from V and 2 bases from J, with 10 bases between. The CDR3 has 14 amino acids. From germline, CDR1 is MNHEY and CDR2 SVGEGT.

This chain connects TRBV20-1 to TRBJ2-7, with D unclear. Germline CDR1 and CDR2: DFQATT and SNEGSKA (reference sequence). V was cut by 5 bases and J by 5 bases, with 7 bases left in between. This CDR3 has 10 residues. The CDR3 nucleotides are TGCAGTGCTGGTTCGGACGAGCAGTACTTC. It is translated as CSAGSDEQYF.

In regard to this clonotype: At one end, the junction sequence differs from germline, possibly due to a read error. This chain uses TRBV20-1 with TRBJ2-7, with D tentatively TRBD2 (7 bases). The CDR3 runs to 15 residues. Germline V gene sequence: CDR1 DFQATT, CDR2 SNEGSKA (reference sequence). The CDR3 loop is CSARARGRASYERYF. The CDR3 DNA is TGCAGTGCTAGAGCTAGGGGGAGGGCCTCCTACGAGCGGTACTTC.

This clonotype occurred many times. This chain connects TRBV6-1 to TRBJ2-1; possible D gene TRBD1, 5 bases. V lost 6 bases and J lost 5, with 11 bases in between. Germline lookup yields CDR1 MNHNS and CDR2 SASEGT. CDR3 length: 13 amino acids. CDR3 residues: CASRGQGNNEQFF. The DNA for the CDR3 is TGTGCCAGCAGGGGCCAGGGCAACAATGAGCAGTTCTTC.

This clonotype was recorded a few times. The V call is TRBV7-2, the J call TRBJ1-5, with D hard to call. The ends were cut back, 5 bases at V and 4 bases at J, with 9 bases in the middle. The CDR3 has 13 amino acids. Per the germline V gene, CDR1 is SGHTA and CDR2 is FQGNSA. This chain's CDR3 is CASSPGANQPQHF. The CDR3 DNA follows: TGTGCCAGCAGCCCGGGAGCGAATCAGCCCCAGCATTTT.

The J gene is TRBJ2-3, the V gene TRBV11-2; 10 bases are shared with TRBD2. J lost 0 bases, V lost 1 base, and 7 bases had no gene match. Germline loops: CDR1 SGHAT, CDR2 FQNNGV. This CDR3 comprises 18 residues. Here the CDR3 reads CASSLGASGGTSTDTQYF. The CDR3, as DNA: TGTGCCAGCAGCTTAGGGGCTAGCGGGGGTACTAGCACAGATACGCAGTATTTT.

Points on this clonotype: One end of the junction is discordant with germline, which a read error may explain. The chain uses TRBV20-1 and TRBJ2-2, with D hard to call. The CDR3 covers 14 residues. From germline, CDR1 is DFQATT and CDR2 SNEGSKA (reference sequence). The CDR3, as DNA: TGCGGTGCGAGACCCGGACGGAACACCGGGGAGCTGTTTTTT. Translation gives CGARPGRNTGELFF.

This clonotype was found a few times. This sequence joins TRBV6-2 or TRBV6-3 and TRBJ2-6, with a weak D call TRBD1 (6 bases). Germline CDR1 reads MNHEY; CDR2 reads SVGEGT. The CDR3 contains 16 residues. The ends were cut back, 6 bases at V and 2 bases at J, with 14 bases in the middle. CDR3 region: CASRKDRSPGANVLTF. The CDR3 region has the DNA TGTGCCAGCAGGAAAGACAGGTCCCCTGGGGCCAACGTCCTGACTTTC.

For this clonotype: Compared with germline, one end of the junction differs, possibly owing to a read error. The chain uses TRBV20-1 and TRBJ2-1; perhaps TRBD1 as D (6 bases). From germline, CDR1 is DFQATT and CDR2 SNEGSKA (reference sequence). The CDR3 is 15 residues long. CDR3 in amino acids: CSASRQETSDNEQFF. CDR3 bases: TGCAGTGCTAGCAGACAGGAGACCTCCGACAATGAGCAGTTCTTC.